These 32 T cell receptor beta chains originate from one sample sequenced in a study of response to subunit inactivated influenza vaccine. Each CDR3 protein gets one entry after TCRdb re-called the RT-PCR reads with MiXCR. Among 500,000 or so distinct CDR3 sequences listed, about 15% were seen once. This sample comprised CD4+ T cells sorted from PBMCs, obtained around 2 years after vaccination. The origin of the receptors is a man aged 50-75 years who received an inactivated influenza vaccine.

The gene calls are TRBV7-2 and TRBJ2-7; D ambiguous. With 1 base removed from V and 2 bases from J, the gap between germline ends came to 9 bases. The germline gives CDR1 SGHTA, CDR2 FQGNSA. This CDR3 region has 14 residues. CDR3 loop: CASSLGAYAYEQYF. The CDR3 DNA reads as TGTGCCAGCAGCTTAGGGGCATATGCCTACGAGCAGTACTTC.

This clonotype was counted only a few times. This sequence joins TRBV5-1 and TRBJ2-2; unclear D gene. The CDR3 runs 14 residues. V was shortened by 0 bases and J by 3 bases, with 6 bases between the two germline ends. CDR1 and CDR2 (germline): SGHRS, YFSETQ. The CDR3 nucleotides are TGCGCCAGCAGCTTGGAGGCGTACACCGGGGAGCTGTTTTTT. It translates to CASSLEAYTGELFF.

The V and J genes are TRBV4-2 and TRBJ2-7, with D possibly being TRBD2 (6 bases). V dropped 1 base and J dropped 5 bases, with 12 bases sitting between them. The V gene's germline CDR1 is LGHNA and CDR2 YNFKEQ. The CDR3 contains 14 residues. The CDR3 is CASSQVGIADEQYF. The CDR3 nucleotides read TGTGCCAGCAGCCAAGTAGGGATAGCGGACGAGCAGTACTTC.

The CDR3 here is CASSLLQSSYEQYF. CDR3 nucleotide sequence: TGTGCCAGCAGCCTCTTACAGAGCTCCTACGAGCAGTACTTC. This sequence joins TRBV3-1 and TRBJ2-7; D is undetermined. Trimming left V 4 bases short and J 0 bases short, with 10 bases between. Germline-derived CDR1 and CDR2 are LGHDT and YNNKEL (reference sequence). The length of the CDR3 is 14 residues.

To note about this clonotype: A read error may produce the germline difference seen at one junction end. This rearrangement joins TRBV5-1 to TRBJ2-3, with 10 positions matching TRBD2. Germline V gives CDR1 SGHRS, CDR2 YFSETQ. The CDR3 extends over 15 amino acids. The CDR3, as DNA: TGCGCCAGCAGCTTGGAGGGGACTAGCGTCGATACGCAGGATTTT. It encodes CASSLEGTSVDTQDF.

The chain is built from TRBV20-1 and TRBJ2-5, with unresolved D. Per germline, CDR1 DFQATT and CDR2 SNEGSKA (reference sequence). The V gene lost 4 bases and the J gene lost 1 base, with 10 bases spanning the gap. This CDR3 is built from 13 residues. The CDR3 is CSATRRTQETQYF. The CDR3, as DNA: TGCAGTGCTACTCGGCGGACCCAAGAGACCCAGTACTTC.

This chain joins TRBV3-1 and TRBJ1-6; no reliable D call. This CDR3 has 12 residues. V shed 4 bases and J shed 13 bases, with 11 bases lying between them. Germline CDR1 is LGHDT and CDR2 is YNNKEL (reference sequence). The CDR3 DNA is TGTGCCAGCAGCCTCCAGGCTGACCCCCTCCACTTT. Translating it yields CASSLQADPLHF.

The chain is built from TRBV20-1 and TRBJ2-1; 8 nucleotides line up with TRBD2. V was clipped by 4 bases and J by 4 bases; unmatched bases: 18. The CDR3 extends over 18 amino acids. Per germline, CDR1 DFQATT and CDR2 SNEGSKA (reference sequence). The CDR3 DNA reads as TGCAGTGCTAAGACCACCGGGGGGCGGGGGGTCCCGTACAATGAGCAGTTCTTC. Amino acids: CSAKTTGGRGVPYNEQFF.

The rearrangement links TRBV6-1 to TRBJ1-4; D remains unclear. CDR1 and CDR2 from the germline V gene are MNHNS and SASEGT. Trimming stripped 6 bases from V and 0 bases from J, with 8 bases between. The CDR3 is 14 residues long. Written as DNA, the CDR3 is TGTGCCAGCAGCCAGCATGCAACTAATGAAAAACTGTTTTTT. It yields the protein CASSQHATNEKLFF.

J is TRBJ1-5 and V is TRBV28; D is unresolved. V gave up 5 bases and J gave up 3 bases, with 8 bases separating them. The length of the CDR3 is 13 residues. Per germline, CDR1 MDHEN and CDR2 SYDVKM. CDR3 sequence: CASSVGDNQPQHF. The CDR3, as DNA: TGTGCCAGCAGTGTCGGAGACAATCAGCCCCAGCATTTT.

The V and J genes are TRBV5-1 and TRBJ2-1; 9 bases match TRBD2. After removal of 0 bases from V and 7 bases from J, the junction contained 8 bases not matched to a gene. CDR3 length: 16 amino acids. CDR1 and CDR2 from the germline V gene are SGHRS and YFSETQ. CDR3 nucleotides: TGCGCCAGCAGCTTGGCCAACCTAGCGGGACCAAATGAGCAGTTCTTC. Its protein product is CASSLANLAGPNEQFF.

This clonotype was picked up a small number of times. The CDR3 reads CASSPEGTAYGYTF. The CDR3 nucleotides read TGCGCCAGCAGCCCGGAGGGGACGGCCTATGGCTACACCTTC. V is TRBV5-1 and J is TRBJ1-2, with D maybe TRBD1 (5 bases). The V end was cut by 4 bases, the J end by 4 bases, with 14 bases between. This CDR3 has 14 amino acids. CDR1 SGHRS and CDR2 YFSETQ come from the germline V gene.

This clonotype appeared a few times. In DNA form, the CDR3 reads TGCGCCAGCAGCCAAGAGGGATCGACCGGGACCCAGTACTTC. Translation gives CASSQEGSTGTQYF. The V gene is TRBV4-1, the J gene TRBJ2-5; D is uncertain. V was trimmed by 0 bases and J by 7 bases, leaving 12 bases between them. CDR1 is MGHRA and CDR2 is YSYEKL in the germline V gene. The CDR3 sequence is 14 residues long.

About this clonotype: One end of the junction is discordant with germline, which a read error may explain. The chain carries TRBV5-1 and TRBJ2-7; possibly TRBD1 for D (6 bases). From germline, CDR1 is SGHRS and CDR2 YFSETQ. CDR3 length: 14 amino acids. The CDR3 reads CARSLEQGPYEQYF. CDR3 nucleotide sequence: TGCGCCCGCAGCTTGGAACAGGGACCCTACGAGCAGTACTTC.

This clonotype showed up just a few times. The chain couples TRBV7-2 to TRBJ2-5; 10 bases align to TRBD2. The junction had 12 bases not matched to a gene; V was cut back by 6 bases and J by 5 bases. The CDR3 runs 16 residues. From germline, CDR1 is SGHTA and CDR2 FQGNSA. The CDR3 loop reads CASSPLSGRRVETQYF. CDR3 coding DNA: TGTGCCAGCAGTCCCCTTAGCGGGAGGCGAGTTGAGACCCAGTACTTC. The full variable domain, completed using reference TRBV7-2 and TRBJ2-5, is GAGVSQSPSNKVTEKGKDVELRCDPISGHTALYWYRQSLGQGLEFLIYFQGNSAPDKSGLPSDRFSAERTGGSVSTLTIQRTQQEDSAVYLCASSPLSGRRVETQYFGPGTRLLVL.

The V call is TRBV7-8, the J call TRBJ1-4; the D is unclear. V dropped 1 base and J dropped 3 bases, with 9 bases sitting between them. Germline CDR1 reads SGHVS; CDR2 reads FQNEAQ. This CDR3 has 15 residues. The CDR3 reads CASSLEGYSNEKLFF. DNA of the CDR3: TGTGCCAGCAGCTTAGAGGGTTACTCTAATGAAAAACTGTTTTTT.

J is TRBJ2-7 and V is TRBV21-1; the table's D call of TRBD1 was not tested on the DNA. TRBV21-1 is labeled a pseudogene. This CDR3 spans 14 amino acids. CDR3 loop: CASSNGQVGYEQYF. The CDR3 DNA sequence: TGTGCCAGCAGCAACGGACAGGTGGGCTACGAGCAGTACTTC.

This clonotype has more than one count but fewer than ten. This chain connects TRBV6-2 or TRBV6-3 to TRBJ1-6; maybe TRBD1 (5 bases). Germline assignment: CDR1 MNHEY and CDR2 SVGEGT. This CDR3 is 15 amino acids long. Trimming left V 7 bases short and J 6 bases short, with 16 bases between. The CDR3 region has the DNA TGTGCCAGCAATCAACCGGGACGGGTTAATTCACCCCTCCACTTT. Translation gives CASNQPGRVNSPLHF.

The CDR3 reads CASSPAGESGTGELFF. The CDR3 bases are TGCGCCAGCAGCCCGGCTGGGGAGAGCGGGACCGGGGAGCTGTTTTTT. J is TRBJ2-2 and V is TRBV5-1, with a possible D match to TRBD2 (6 bases). The germline V gene has CDR1 SGHRS and CDR2 YFSETQ. V was cut by 4 bases and J by 5 bases, with 18 bases left in between. The CDR3 runs 16 residues.

This clonotype was seen a handful of times. The chain recombines TRBV28 with TRBJ2-7; 7 bases agree with TRBD1. The trim removed 5 bases at V and 0 bases at J, leaving 7 bases unmatched. CDR1 is MDHEN and CDR2 is SYDVKM in the germline V gene. CDR3 length: 15 residues. This chain's CDR3 is CASSRQGPSSYEQYF. The CDR3 DNA follows: TGTGCCAGCAGTCGACAGGGTCCTAGCTCCTACGAGCAGTACTTC.

The chain combines TRBV7-2 with TRBJ2-1; TRBD2 matches 9 bases. The CDR3 is made up of 15 amino acids. The ends lost 0 bases at V and 7 bases at J; junction bases unmatched: 4. Germline CDR1 is SGHTA and CDR2 is FQGNSA. DNA for the CDR3: TGTGCCAGCAGCTTAGCTAGCGGGGGACGTAATGAGCAGTTCTTC. It specifies CASSLASGGRNEQFF. Using reference TRBV7-2 and TRBJ2-1 for the parts outside the CDR3, the full variable domain is GAGVSQSPSNKVTEKGKDVELRCDPISGHTALYWYRQSLGQGLEFLIYFQGNSAPDKSGLPSDRFSAERTGGSVSTLTIQRTQQEDSAVYLCASSLASGGRNEQFFGPGTRLTVL.

This rearrangement joins TRBV2 to TRBJ1-5; TRBD1 matches 9 bases. The CDR3 runs 17 residues. Germline values: CDR1 SNHLY, CDR2 FYNNEI. The V and J ends lost 2 bases and 2 bases, in that order; junction bases with no gene match: 7. The CDR3: CASSEIKGQGGNQPQHF. In nucleotides, the CDR3 is TGTGCCAGCAGTGAAATTAAGGGACAGGGAGGCAATCAGCCCCAGCATTTT.

The sample holds a few counts of this clonotype. The V call is TRBV15, the J call TRBJ1-4; D call uncertain. CDR3 length: 14 amino acids. Trimming took off 5 bases at V and 5 bases at J, with 12 bases between the two ends. Germline lookup yields CDR1 LNHNV and CDR2 YYDKDF (reference sequence). In DNA form, the CDR3 reads TGTGCCACCAGCCGCCGATTTGGCAATGAAAAACTGTTTTTT. Translating gives CATSRRFGNEKLFF. Drawing the rest from reference TRBV15 and TRBJ1-4, the complete variable domain is DAMVIQNPRYQVTQFGKPVTLSCSQTLNHNVMYWYQQKSSQAPKLLFHYYDKDFNNEADTPDNFQSRRPNTSFCFLDIRSPGLGDTAMYLCATSRRFGNEKLFFGSGTQLSVL.

The J gene is TRBJ2-7, the V gene TRBV19, with D maybe TRBD2 (5 bases). Germline V CDR1 and CDR2: LNHDA, SQIVND (reference sequence). V was shortened by 0 bases and J by 3 bases, with 6 bases between the two germline ends. CDR3 size: 13 residues. The CDR3 DNA follows: TGTGCCAGTAGTATAGACGAGGGCTACGAGCAGTACTTC. It translates to CASSIDEGYEQYF.

This clonotype has ten or more counts. CDR3 coding DNA: TGCGCCAGCAGCTTGGGACAGATTCTAGCCAAAAACATTCAGTACTTC. It is translated as CASSLGQILAKNIQYF. The chain uses TRBV5-1 and TRBJ2-4; the D gene is possibly TRBD1 (5 bases). Germline assignment: CDR1 SGHRS and CDR2 YFSETQ. Trimming took off 0 bases at V and 0 bases at J, with 10 bases between the two ends. The CDR3 consists of 16 residues.

This clonotype appeared a few times. The chain employs TRBV12-3 or TRBV12-4 and TRBJ1-5; D uncertain. V lost 2 bases and J 0 bases, leaving 5 bases between the germline ends. The CDR3 sequence is 14 residues long. CDR3 sequence: CASSLMDSNQPQHF. CDR3 coding DNA: TGTGCCAGCAGTTTAATGGATAGCAATCAGCCCCAGCATTTT.

This clonotype was counted only a few times. This chain links TRBV5-1 with TRBJ1-2, with D unclear. Trimming stripped 4 bases from V and 4 bases from J, with 11 bases between. The CDR3 is 13 amino acids. From germline, CDR1 is SGHRS and CDR2 YFSETQ. This chain's CDR3 is CASSEDGTYGYTF. The CDR3 DNA sequence: TGCGCCAGCAGCGAAGACGGAACCTATGGCTACACCTTC. Based on the CDR3 plus reference TRBV5-1 and TRBJ1-2, the full variable domain is KAGVTQTPRYLIKTRGQQVTLSCSPISGHRSVSWYQQTPGQGLQFLFEYFSETQRNKGNFPGRFSGRQFSNSRSEMNVSTLELGDSALYLCASSEDGTYGYTFGSGTRLTVV.

The chain couples TRBV14 to TRBJ2-5, with D possibly TRBD1 on 5 matching bases. Germline loops: CDR1 SGHDN, CDR2 FVKESK. CDR3 length: 16 amino acids. Trimming shortened V by 3 bases and J by 2 bases, and 16 bases separated the two germline ends. The CDR3 here is CASSHYGHAPQETQYF. The CDR3 DNA reads TGTGCCAGCAGCCATTATGGACACGCCCCGCAAGAGACCCAGTACTTC. Full variable domain (remainder filled in from reference TRBV14 and TRBJ2-5): EAGVTQFPSHSVIEKGQTVTLRCDPISGHDNLYWYRRVMGKEIKFLLHFVKESKQDESGMPNNRFLAERTGGTYSTLKVQPAELEDSGVYFCASSHYGHAPQETQYFGPGTRLLVL.

The rearrangement joins TRBV12-2 to TRBJ1-3. TRBV12-2 corresponds to a pseudogene. CDR3 length: 12 amino acids. CDR3 sequence: CAQASRINTIYF. DNA for the CDR3: TGTGCCCAAGCAAGCAGGATAAACACCATATATTTT.

The chain joins TRBV2 to TRBJ1-1, with TRBD1 as a possible D gene (6 bases). The V gene's germline CDR1 is SNHLY and CDR2 FYNNEI. The CDR3 sequence is 13 residues long. Here the CDR3 DNA reads TGTGCGGTGGGGTACAGGGTGAACACTGAAGCTTTCTTT. Translated, it gives CAVGYRVNTEAFF.

The chain employs TRBV7-9 and TRBJ2-7, with TRBD2 matching over 8 bases. This CDR3 is 16 amino acids long. The ends lost 4 bases at V and 2 bases at J; junction bases unmatched: 10. The germline V gene encodes CDR1 SEHNR and CDR2 FQNEAQ (reference sequence). The CDR3: CASSSLRLAGPYEQYF. The CDR3 bases are TGTGCCAGCAGCTCTTTGAGGTTAGCGGGACCCTACGAGCAGTACTTC.

This clonotype was observed a few times. This rearrangement joins TRBV29-1 to TRBJ2-3; the match to TRBD2 covers 7 bases. CDR3 length: 13 amino acids. The germline gives CDR1 SQVTM, CDR2 ANQGSEA. V shed 6 bases and J 3 bases; nucleotides not matched to a gene: 6. The chain's CDR3 is CSVGGTITDTQYF. Written as DNA, the CDR3 is TGCAGCGTGGGGGGGACTATAACAGATACGCAGTATTTT.